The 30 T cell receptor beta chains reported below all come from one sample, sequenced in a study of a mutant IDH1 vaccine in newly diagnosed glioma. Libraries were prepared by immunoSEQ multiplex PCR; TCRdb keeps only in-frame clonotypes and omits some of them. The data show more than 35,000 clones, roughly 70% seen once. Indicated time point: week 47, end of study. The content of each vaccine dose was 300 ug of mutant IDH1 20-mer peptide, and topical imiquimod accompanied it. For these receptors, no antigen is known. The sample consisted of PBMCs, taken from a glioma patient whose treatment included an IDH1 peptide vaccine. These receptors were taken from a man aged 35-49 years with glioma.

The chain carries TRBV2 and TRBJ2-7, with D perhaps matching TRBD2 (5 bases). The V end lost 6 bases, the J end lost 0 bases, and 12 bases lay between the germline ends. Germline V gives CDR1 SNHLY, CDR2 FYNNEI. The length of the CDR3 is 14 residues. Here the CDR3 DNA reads TGTGCCAGCAGCAGTCGAGGGCCCTCCTACGAGCAGTACTTC. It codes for CASSSRGPSYEQYF.

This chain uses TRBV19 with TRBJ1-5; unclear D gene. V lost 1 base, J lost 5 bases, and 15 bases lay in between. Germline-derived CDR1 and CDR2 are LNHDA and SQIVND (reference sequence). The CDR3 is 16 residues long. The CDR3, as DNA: TGTGCCAGTAGTATAGGATTCGGGCGTCGGGATCAGCCCCAGCATTTT. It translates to CASSIGFGRRDQPQHF.

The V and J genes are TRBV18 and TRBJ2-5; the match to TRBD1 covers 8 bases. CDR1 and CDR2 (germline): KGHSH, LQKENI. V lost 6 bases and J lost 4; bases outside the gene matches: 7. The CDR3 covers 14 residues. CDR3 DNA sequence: TGTGCCAGCTCCCCAGACAGGGGAGGAGAGACCCAGTACTTC. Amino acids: CASSPDRGGETQYF. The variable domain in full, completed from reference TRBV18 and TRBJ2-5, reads NAGVMQNPRHLVRRRGQEARLRCSPMKGHSHVYWYRQLPEEGLKFMVYLQKENIIDESGMPKERFSAEFPKEGPSILRIQQVVRGDSAAYFCASSPDRGGETQYFGPGTRLLVL.

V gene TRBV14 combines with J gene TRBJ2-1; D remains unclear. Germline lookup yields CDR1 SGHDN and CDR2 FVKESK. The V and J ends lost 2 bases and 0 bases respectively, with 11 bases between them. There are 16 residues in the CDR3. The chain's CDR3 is CASSQKGLSSYNEQFF. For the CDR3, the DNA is TGTGCCAGCAGCCAAAAGGGCCTGAGCTCCTACAATGAGCAGTTCTTC.

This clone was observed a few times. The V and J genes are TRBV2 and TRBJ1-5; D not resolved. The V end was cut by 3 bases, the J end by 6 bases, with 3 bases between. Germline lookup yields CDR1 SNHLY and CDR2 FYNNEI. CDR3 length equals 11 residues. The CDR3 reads CASSDGQPQHF. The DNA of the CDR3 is TGTGCCAGCAGTGATGGTCAGCCCCAGCATTTT.

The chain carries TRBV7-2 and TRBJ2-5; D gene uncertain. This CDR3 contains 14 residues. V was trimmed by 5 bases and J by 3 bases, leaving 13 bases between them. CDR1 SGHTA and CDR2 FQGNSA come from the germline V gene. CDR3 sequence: CASSRSRSKETQYF. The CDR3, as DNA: TGTGCCAGCAGCCGTTCCCGGAGCAAAGAGACCCAGTACTTC.

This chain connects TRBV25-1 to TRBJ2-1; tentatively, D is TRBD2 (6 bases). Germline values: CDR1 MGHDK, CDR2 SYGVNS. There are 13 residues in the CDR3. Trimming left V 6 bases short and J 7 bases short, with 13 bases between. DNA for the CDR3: TGTGCCAGCAGGGGGACTCCGGTAAATGAGCAGTTCTTC. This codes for CASRGTPVNEQFF.

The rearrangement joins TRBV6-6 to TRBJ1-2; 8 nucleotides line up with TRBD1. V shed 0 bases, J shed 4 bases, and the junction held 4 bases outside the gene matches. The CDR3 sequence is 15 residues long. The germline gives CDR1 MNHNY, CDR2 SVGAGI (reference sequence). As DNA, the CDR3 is TGTGCCAGCAGTTACTCCAATACAGGGGGCTATGGCTACACCTTC. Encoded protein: CASSYSNTGGYGYTF.

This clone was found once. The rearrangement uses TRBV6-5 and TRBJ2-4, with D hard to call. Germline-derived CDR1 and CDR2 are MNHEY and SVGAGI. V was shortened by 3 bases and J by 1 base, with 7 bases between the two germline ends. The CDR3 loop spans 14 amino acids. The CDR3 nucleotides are TGTGCCAGCAGTTATGGGGTTGCCAAAAACATTCAGTACTTC. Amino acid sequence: CASSYGVAKNIQYF.

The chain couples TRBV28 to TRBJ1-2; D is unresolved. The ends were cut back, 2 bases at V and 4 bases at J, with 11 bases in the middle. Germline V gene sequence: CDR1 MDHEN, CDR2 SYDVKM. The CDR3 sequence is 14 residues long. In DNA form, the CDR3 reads TGTGCCAGCAGTTTACGGCAGGAGGGCTATGGCTACACCTTC. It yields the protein CASSLRQEGYGYTF.

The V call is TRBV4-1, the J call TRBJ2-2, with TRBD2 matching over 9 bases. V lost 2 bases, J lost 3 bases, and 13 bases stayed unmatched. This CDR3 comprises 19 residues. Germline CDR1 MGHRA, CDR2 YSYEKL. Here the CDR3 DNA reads TGCGCCAGCAGCCAATTTGGGGCTAGCGGGATGGTGTACACCGGGGAGCTGTTTTTT. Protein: CASSQFGASGMVYTGELFF.

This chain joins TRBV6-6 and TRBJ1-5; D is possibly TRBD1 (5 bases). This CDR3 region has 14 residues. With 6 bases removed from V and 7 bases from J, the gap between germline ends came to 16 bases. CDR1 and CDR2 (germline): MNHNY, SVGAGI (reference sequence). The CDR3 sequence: CASSPGTSWQPQHF. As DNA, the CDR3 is TGTGCCAGCAGCCCTGGGACGAGTTGGCAGCCCCAGCATTTT.

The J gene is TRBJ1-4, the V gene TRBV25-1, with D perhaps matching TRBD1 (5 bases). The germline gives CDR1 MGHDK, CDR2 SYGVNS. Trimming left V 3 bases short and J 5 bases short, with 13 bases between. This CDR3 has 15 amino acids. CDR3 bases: TGTGCCAGCAGTGACGGGGGTGCAGGAAATGAAAAACTGTTTTTT. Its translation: CASSDGGAGNEKLFF.

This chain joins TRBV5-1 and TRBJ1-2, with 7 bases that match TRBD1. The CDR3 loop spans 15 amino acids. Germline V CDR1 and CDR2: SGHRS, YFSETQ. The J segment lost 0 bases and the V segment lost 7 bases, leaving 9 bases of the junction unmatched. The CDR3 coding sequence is TGCGCCAGCCGGACAGGCCTGACCTCTAACTATGGCTACACCTTC. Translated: CASRTGLTSNYGYTF.

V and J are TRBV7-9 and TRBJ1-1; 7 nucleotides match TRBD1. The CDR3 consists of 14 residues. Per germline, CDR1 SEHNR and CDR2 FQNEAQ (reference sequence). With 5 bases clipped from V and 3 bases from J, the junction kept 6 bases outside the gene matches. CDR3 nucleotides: TGTGCCAGCAGCCCGCACAGGGGTGACACTGAAGCTTTCTTT. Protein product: CASSPHRGDTEAFF.

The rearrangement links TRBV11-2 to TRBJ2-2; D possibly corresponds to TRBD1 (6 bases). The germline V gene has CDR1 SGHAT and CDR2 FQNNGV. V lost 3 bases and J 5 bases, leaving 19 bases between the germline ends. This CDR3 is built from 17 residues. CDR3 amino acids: CASSFSRGKVGTGELFF. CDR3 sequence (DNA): TGTGCCAGCAGCTTTTCCAGGGGAAAGGTGGGGACCGGGGAGCTGTTTTTT.

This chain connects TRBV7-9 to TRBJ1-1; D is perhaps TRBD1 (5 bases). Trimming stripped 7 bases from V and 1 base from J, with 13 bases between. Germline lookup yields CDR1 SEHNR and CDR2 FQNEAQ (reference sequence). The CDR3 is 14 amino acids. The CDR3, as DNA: TGTGCCAGCACCTCCACCGGGGGGAACACTGAAGCTTTCTTT. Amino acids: CASTSTGGNTEAFF.

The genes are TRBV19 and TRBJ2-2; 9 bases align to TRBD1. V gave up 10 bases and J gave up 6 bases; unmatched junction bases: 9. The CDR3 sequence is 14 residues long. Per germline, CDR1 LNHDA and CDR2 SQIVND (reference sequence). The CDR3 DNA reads TGTGCCACCGGAACAGGGGGCGGCCCCGGGGAGCTGTTTTTT. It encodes CATGTGGGPGELFF. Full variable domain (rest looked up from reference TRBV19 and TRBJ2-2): DGGITQSPKYLFRKEGQNVTLSCEQNLNHDAMYWYRQDPGQGLRLIYYSQIVNDFQKGDIAEGYSVSREKKESFPLTVTSAQKNPTAFYLCATGTGGGPGELFFGEGSRLTVL.

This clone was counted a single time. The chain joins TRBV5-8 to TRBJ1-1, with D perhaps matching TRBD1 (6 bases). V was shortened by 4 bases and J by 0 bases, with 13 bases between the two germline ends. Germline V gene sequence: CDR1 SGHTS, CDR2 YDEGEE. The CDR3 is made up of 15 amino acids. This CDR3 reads CASSGGGLMNTEAFF. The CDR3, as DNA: TGTGCCAGCAGCGGCGGGGGGCTGATGAACACTGAAGCTTTCTTT.

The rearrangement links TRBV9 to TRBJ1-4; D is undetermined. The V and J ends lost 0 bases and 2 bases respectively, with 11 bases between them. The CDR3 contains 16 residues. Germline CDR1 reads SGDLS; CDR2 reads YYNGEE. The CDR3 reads CASSVAGGWTNEKLFF. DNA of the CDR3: TGTGCCAGCAGCGTAGCGGGAGGCTGGACTAATGAAAAACTGTTTTTT.

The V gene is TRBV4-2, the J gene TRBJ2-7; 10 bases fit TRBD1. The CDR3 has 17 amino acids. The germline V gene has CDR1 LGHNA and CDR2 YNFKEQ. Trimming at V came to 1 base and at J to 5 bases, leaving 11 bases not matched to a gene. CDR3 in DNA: TGTGCCAGCAGCCAAGTTGGAGGGACAGGGGCGAGAAACGAGCAGTACTTC. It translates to CASSQVGGTGARNEQYF.

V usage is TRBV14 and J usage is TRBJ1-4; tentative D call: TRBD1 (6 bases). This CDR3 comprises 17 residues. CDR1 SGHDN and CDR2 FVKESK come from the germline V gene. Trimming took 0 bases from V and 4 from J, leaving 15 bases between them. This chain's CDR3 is CASSQEFRGPYNEKLFF. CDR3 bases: TGTGCCAGCAGCCAAGAATTTCGGGGGCCGTATAATGAAAAACTGTTTTTT.

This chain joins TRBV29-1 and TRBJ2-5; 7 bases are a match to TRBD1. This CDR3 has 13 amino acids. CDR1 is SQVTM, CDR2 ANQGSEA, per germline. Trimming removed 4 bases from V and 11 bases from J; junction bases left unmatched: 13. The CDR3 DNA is TGCAGCGTTGGACGGGACAGCGCGTGGGAGCAGTACTTC. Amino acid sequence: CSVGRDSAWEQYF.

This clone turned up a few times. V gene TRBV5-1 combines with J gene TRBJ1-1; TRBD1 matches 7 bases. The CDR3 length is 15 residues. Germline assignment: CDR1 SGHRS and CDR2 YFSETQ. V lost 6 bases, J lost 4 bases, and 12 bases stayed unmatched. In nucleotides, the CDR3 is TGCGCCAGCAATCCACTACAGGGGTCGGGCACTGAAGCTTTCTTT. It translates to CASNPLQGSGTEAFF.

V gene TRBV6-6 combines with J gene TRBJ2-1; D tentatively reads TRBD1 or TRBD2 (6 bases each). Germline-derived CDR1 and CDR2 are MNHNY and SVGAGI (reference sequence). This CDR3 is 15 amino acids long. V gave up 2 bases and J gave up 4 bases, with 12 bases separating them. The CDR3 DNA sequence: TGTGCCAGCAGTTACATCGGGGGCTCGTACAATGAGCAGTTCTTC. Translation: CASSYIGGSYNEQFF.

CDR3 DNA: TGCGCCAGCAGCTTGGGGACTTCGATGCGCACAGATACGCAGTATTTT. It codes for CASSLGTSMRTDTQYF. The chain recombines TRBV5-1 with TRBJ2-3; TRBD2 might be the D (5 bases). Trimming pared 0 bases from V and 1 base from J, leaving 12 bases between. Germline V gene sequence: CDR1 SGHRS, CDR2 YFSETQ. This CDR3 region has 16 residues.

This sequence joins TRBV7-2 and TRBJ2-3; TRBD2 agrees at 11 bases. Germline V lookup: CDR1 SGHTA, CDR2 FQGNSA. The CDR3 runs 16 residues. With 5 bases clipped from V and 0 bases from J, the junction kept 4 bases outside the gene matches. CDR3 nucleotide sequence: TGTGCCAGCAGCCAACGGACTAGCGGGAGCACAGATACGCAGTATTTT. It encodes CASSQRTSGSTDTQYF.

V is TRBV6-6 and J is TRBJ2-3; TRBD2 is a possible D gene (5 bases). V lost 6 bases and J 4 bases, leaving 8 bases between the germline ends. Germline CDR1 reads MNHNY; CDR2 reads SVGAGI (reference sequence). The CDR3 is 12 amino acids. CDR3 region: CASSPAADTQYF. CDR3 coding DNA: TGTGCCAGCAGCCCAGCGGCAGATACGCAGTATTTT.

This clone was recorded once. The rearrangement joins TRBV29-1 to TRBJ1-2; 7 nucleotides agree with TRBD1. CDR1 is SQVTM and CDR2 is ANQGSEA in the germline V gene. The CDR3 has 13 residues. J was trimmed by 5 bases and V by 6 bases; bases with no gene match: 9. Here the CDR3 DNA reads TGCAGCGTCAGCAGGGGGATGGGTTATGGCTACACCTTC. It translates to CSVSRGMGYGYTF.

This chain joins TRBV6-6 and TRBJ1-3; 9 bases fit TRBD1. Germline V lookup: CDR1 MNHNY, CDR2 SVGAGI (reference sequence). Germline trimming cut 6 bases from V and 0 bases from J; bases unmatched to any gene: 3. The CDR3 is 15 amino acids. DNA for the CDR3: TGTGCCAGCAGCCGGGACAGGGACTCTGGAAACACCATATATTTT. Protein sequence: CASSRDRDSGNTIYF.